This is a list of T cell receptor beta chains from one sample in a study of identical twins. TCRdb used MiXCR to reprocess the 5' RACE reads, holding one entry per CDR3 protein. Of under 900,000 distinct CDR3 sequences in the sample, 18% were seen once. The same specimen was also included in a second study, on T cells expressing NK-cell markers.

Input material: PBMCs. The source of these receptors is a woman aged 18-30 years in good health. Both conserved end residues are part of each CDR3. A D gene is named only where the DNA matches it firmly. Some rows have no size entry. The others give once, few or many, or a class for an expanded clone.

-,TRBV10-3,TRBJ2-2,-,TGTGCCATCAGTGCCATAAGGGTGGACAGGAACACCGGGGAGCTGTTTTTT,CAISAIRVDRNTGELFF
few,TRBV10-2,TRBJ2-5,-,TGCGCCAGCAGTGCCCTGGGTAGGGTGTGGGAGACCCAGTACTTC,CASSALGRVWETQYF
-,TRBV6-2/TRBV6-3,TRBJ1-2,TRBD1,TGTGCCAGCAGAAAGGGACAGGAAATTGGCTACACCTTC,CASRKGQEIGYTF
few,TRBV29-1,TRBJ1-1,-,TGCAGCGCCCTCGTAGGGGCAGGGAACACTGAAGCTTTCTTT,CSALVGAGNTEAFF
many,TRBV5-1,TRBJ1-2,TRBD1,TGCGCCAGCAGCTTGGTCGGAGGGGGCTCAGTGGACTATGGCTACACCTTC,CASSLVGGGSVDYGYTF
-,TRBV11-2,TRBJ2-5,-,TGTGCCAGCAGCTTCCGGACCCAGTACTTC,CASSFRTQYF
-,TRBV29-1,TRBJ2-2,-,TGCAGCGTGACTAGACAGAACACCGGGGAGCTGTTTTTT,CSVTRQNTGELFF
-,TRBV25-1,TRBJ2-1,-,TGTGCCAGCAGTGAGGGGCAGCCCTCCTACAATGAGCAGTTCTTC,CASSEGQPSYNEQFF
few,TRBV12-3/TRBV12-4,TRBJ1-1,-,TGTGCCAGCAGTCAAGACGGGGGGATATCTGAAGCTTTCTTT,CASSQDGGISEAFF
-,TRBV7-9,TRBJ2-1,TRBD2,TGTGCCAGCAGCCCCACCGGGACTATAGACAATGAGCAGTTCTTC,CASSPTGTIDNEQFF
many,TRBV20-1,TRBJ2-1,-,TGCAGTGCTAGAGAATCATTAGATTACAATGAGCAGTTCTTC,CSARESLDYNEQFF
-,TRBV12-3/TRBV12-4,TRBJ2-5,TRBD2,TGTGCCAGCAGCGTGGCGGGAGGAACGGGGCAAGAGACCCAGTACTTC,CASSVAGGTGQETQYF
-,TRBV20-1,TRBJ2-2,-,TGCAGTGCTATGGAAGGGACTTTGAACACCGGGGAGCTGTTTTTT,CSAMEGTLNTGELFF
few,TRBV20-1,TRBJ2-5,-,TGCAGCTTATCCTCCGCTGGGGAGACCCAGTACTTC,CSLSSAGETQYF
few,TRBV28,TRBJ2-7,TRBD2,TGTGCCAGCGTATTAGCGGGAGGCCCCTACGAGCAGTACTTC,CASVLAGGPYEQYF
-,TRBV23-1,TRBJ2-7,TRBD2,TGCGCCAGCAAAATCCTTGGACTAGCGGGAGAGGAGTCCTACGAGCAGTACTTC,CASKILGLAGEESYEQYF
-,TRBV20-1,TRBJ2-7,TRBD1,TGCAGTGCTAGATCCGGGACAGGAGACTACGAGCAGTACTTC,CSARSGTGDYEQYF
many,TRBV12-3/TRBV12-4,TRBJ2-7,TRBD2,TGTGCCAGCAGTTTGAGGGAGGGCCGGAACGAGCAGTACTTC,CASSLREGRNEQYF
-,TRBV27,TRBJ2-3,-,TGTGCCAGCAGTTTTTTTTCGGGCGCGCAAGATACGCAGTATTTT,CASSFFSGAQDTQYF
few,TRBV7-2,TRBJ2-7,TRBD2,TGTGCCAGCAGCTTAGTAGCGGGTGTGATTTACGAGCAGTACTTC,CASSLVAGVIYEQYF
-,TRBV24-1,TRBJ2-2,TRBD1,TGTGCCACCAGTGATTTGGTACCAGGGGGCGTAGGCACCGGGGAGCTGTTTTTT,CATSDLVPGGVGTGELFF
-,TRBV30,TRBJ2-1,-,TGTGCCCGTTCCCTTGGACAGTCCTACAATGAGCAGTTCTTC,CARSLGQSYNEQFF
few,TRBV5-4,TRBJ2-1,-,TGTGCCAGCAGTCAGGGACTTCTCGGGATTAACAATGAGCAGTTCTTC,CASSQGLLGINNEQFF
few,TRBV6-1,TRBJ2-6,TRBD1,TGTGCCAGCAGACGACAGGGGGCTGGGGCCAACGTCCTGACTTTC,CASRRQGAGANVLTF
-,TRBV7-9,TRBJ1-6,-,TGTGCCAGCAGCCCCCGCCATAATTCACCCCTCCACTTT,CASSPRHNSPLHF
-,TRBV4-3,TRBJ2-1,TRBD2,TGCGCCAGCAGCCAAGAACTAGCGGGAGCTGTGATGCAGTTCTTC,CASSQELAGAVMQFF
few,TRBV27,TRBJ2-2,-,TGTGCCAGCAGTTTGGCCCACCCAGTTGAGCTGTTTTTT,CASSLAHPVELFF
few,TRBV15,TRBJ2-2,-,TGTGCCACCAGCAGAAGGCGCCGGGAGCTGTTTTTT,CATSRRRRELFF
few,TRBV12-3/TRBV12-4,TRBJ2-7,-,TGTGCCAGCAGACGGGAGACCTACGATAAGCAGTACTTC,CASRRETYDKQYF
few,TRBV2,TRBJ1-2,-,TGTGCCACCCACGGGGGCGCCAACTATGGCTACACCTTC,CATHGGANYGYTF
few,TRBV20-1,TRBJ2-7,-,TGCAGTGCTAGAACGGACGGCGTGGGCTACGAGCAGTACTTC,CSARTDGVGYEQYF
few,TRBV12-3/TRBV12-4,TRBJ2-5,-,TGTGCCAGCCGTATGTGGGGCCAAGAGACCCAGTACTTC,CASRMWGQETQYF